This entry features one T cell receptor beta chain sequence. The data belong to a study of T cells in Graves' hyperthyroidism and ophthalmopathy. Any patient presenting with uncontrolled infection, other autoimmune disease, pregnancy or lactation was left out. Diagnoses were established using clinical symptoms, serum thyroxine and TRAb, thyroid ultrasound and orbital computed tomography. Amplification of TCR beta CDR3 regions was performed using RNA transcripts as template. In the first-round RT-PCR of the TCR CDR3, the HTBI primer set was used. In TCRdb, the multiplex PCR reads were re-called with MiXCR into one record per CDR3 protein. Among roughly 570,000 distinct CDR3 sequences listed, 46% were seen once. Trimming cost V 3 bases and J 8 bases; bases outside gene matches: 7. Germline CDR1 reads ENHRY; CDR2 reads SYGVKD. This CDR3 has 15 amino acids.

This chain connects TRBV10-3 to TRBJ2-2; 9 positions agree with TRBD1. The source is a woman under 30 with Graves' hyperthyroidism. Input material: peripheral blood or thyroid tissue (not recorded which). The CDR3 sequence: CAISDRLQGAGELFF. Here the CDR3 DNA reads TGTGCCATCAGTGATCGGCTACAGGGGGCAGGGGAGCTGTTTTTT.